This T cell receptor beta chain was identified during a study of cytomegalovirus exposure and HLA in healthy donors. The CDR3 spans 15 residues. CDR1 is SGHRS, CDR2 YFSETQ, per germline. V lost 4 bases and J lost 7; bases outside the gene matches: 7. Some clones are missing from TCRdb's copy, which holds only in-frame ones; the method was immunoSEQ multiplex PCR. Of around 220,000 clones detected, approximately 80% appear once; the ten largest clones hold over 12%. A single count supports this clone. The source of this sequence is a woman under 40 in good health and CMV-seropositive. The V call is TRBV5-1, the J call TRBJ1-4; 10 bases are a match to TRBD1. What was sequenced was PBMCs. For the CDR3, the DNA is TGCGCCAGCAGCAGAAGGACAGGGGGTGTTGAAAAACTGTTTTTT. Its translation: CASSRRTGGVEKLFF.